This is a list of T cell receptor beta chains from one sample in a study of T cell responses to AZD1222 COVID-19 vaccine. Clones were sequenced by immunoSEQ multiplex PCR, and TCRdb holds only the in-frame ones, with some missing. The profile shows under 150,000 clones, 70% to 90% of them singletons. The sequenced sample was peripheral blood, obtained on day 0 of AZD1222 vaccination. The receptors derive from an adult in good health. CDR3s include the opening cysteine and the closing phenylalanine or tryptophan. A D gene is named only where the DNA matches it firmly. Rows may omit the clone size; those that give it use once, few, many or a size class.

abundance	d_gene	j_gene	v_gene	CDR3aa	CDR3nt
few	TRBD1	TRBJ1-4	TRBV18	CASSPTGNEKLFF	TGTGCCAGCTCACCGACAGGGAATGAAAAACTGTTTTTT
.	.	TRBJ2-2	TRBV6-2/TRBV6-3	CASSPGNTGELFF	TGTGCCAGCAGTCCAGGGAACACCGGGGAGCTGTTTTTT
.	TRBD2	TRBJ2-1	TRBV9	CASSASGGPLREQFF	TGTGCCAGCAGCGCTAGCGGGGGACCGCTGAGGGAGCAGTTCTTC
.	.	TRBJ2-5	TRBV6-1	CASSARWEDLQETQYF	TGTGCCAGCAGTGCTAGGTGGGAGGACCTTCAAGAGACCCAGTACTTC
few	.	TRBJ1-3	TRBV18	CASSPADSGNTIYF	TGTGCCAGCTCACCGGCGGACTCTGGAAACACCATATATTTT
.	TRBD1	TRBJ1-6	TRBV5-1	CASSRDSNSPLHF	TGCGCCAGTTCTCGGGACAGCAATTCACCCCTCCACTTT
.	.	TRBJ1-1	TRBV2	CASSELGERTEAFF	TGTGCCAGCAGCGAGCTCGGGGAAAGGACTGAAGCTTTCTTT
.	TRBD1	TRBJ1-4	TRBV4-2	CASSQDPARPAGGVEKLFF	TGTGCCAGCAGCCAAGATCCCGCCCGCCCGGCAGGGGGTGTCGAAAAACTGTTTTTT
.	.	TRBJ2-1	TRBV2	CASSEDFDEQFF	TGTGCCAGCAGTGAAGATTTCGATGAGCAGTTCTTC
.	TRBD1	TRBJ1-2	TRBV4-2	CASGRASTGGGIYGYTF	TGTGCCAGCGGCCGAGCATCAACAGGGGGTGGAATCTATGGCTACACCTTC
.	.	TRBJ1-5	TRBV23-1	CASSQSRKGGPQHF	TGCGCCAGCAGTCAATCGAGAAAAGGGGGGCCCCAGCATTTT
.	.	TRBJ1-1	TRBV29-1	CSVEGHMNTEAFF	TGCAGCGTAGAAGGGCACATGAACACTGAAGCTTTCTTT
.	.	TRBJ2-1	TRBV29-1	CSVEGGASSSYNEQFF	TGCAGCGTTGAGGGGGGAGCCAGTAGCTCCTACAATGAGCAGTTCTTC
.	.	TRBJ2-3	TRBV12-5	CASGLVRWAGTSTDTQYF	TGTGCTAGTGGTTTGGTTCGGTGGGCGGGAACTAGCACAGATACGCAGTATTTT
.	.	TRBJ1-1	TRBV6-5	CASRPTNAYSEAFF	TGTGCCAGCAGACCGACTAATGCGTACTCTGAAGCTTTCTTT
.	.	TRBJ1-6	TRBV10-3	CAINRDTTETSPLHF	TGTGCCATCAACCGGGACACCACGGAGACTTCACCCCTCCACTTT
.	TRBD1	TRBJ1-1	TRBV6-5	CASSKPTGVREAFF	TGTGCCAGCAGTAAACCAACAGGGGTTAGGGAAGCTTTCTTT
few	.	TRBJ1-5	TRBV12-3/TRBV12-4	CASSLSQPQHF	TGTGCCAGCAGTTTGAGTCAGCCCCAGCATTTT
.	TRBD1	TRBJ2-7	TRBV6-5	CASSGSGQAHYEQYF	TGTGCCAGCAGCGGATCGGGACAGGCACACTACGAGCAGTACTTC
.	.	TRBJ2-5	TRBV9	CASSVVGGQETQYF	TGTGCCAGCAGCGTAGTCGGCGGCCAAGAGACCCAGTACTTC
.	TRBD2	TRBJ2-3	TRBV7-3	CASSLGTSLDTQYF	TGTGCCAGCAGCCTCGGGACTAGCCTAGATACGCAGTATTTT
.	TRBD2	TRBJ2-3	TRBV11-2	CASSPPTSGADTQYF	TGTGCCAGCAGCCCCCCAACTAGCGGGGCGGATACGCAGTATTTT
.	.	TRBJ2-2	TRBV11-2	CASSLSGMSTGELFF	TGTGCCAGCAGCTTATCAGGGATGTCCACCGGGGAGCTGTTTTTT
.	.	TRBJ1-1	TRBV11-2	CASSVSLLNGAFF	TGTGCCAGCAGCGTATCTCTCCTCAATGGGGCTTTCTTT
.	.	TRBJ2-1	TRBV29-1	CSVGWNNEQFF	TGCAGCGTTGGATGGAACAATGAGCAGTTCTTC
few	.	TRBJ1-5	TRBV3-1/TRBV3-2	CASSAGLNNQPQHF	TGTGCCAGCAGCGCGGGACTTAACAATCAGCCCCAGCATTTT
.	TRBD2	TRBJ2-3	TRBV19	CASSIEKTDTSGRLNTQYF	TGTGCCAGTAGTATAGAGAAAACCGATACTAGCGGGAGATTGAATACGCAGTATTTT
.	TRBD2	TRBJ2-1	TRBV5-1	CASSLAMGLAGGFQSSYNEQFF	TGCGCCAGCAGCTTGGCCATGGGACTAGCGGGCGGATTCCAGAGCTCCTACAATGAGCAGTTCTTC
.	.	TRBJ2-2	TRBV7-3	CASSFEGVNTGELFF	TGTGCCAGCAGCTTCGAGGGGGTGAACACCGGGGAGCTGTTTTTT
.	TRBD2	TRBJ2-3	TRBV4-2	CASSQTLAGEDTQYF	TGTGCCAGCAGCCAAACTCTAGCGGGGGAAGATACGCAGTATTTT
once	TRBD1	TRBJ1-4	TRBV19	CASNDRGANEKLFF	TGTGCCAGTAATGACAGGGGGGCTAATGAAAAACTGTTTTTT
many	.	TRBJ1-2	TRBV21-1	CASSNRTGPGIYTF	TGTGCCAGCAGCAACCGAACAGGGCCAGGTATCTACACCTTC
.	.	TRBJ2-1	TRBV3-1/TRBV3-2	CASSSYNEQFF	TGTGCCAGCAGCTCCTACAATGAGCAGTTCTTC
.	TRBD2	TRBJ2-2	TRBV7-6	CASSSAGGRTGELFF	TGTGCCAGCAGCTCCGCTGGCGGGAGGACCGGGGAGCTGTTTTTT
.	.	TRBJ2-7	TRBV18	CASSPRGEYEQYF	TGTGCCAGCTCACCAAGGGGGGAATACGAGCAGTACTTC
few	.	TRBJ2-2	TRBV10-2	CASSESIVRGHGGELFF	TGCGCCAGCAGTGAGTCGATAGTGCGGGGGCATGGCGGGGAGCTGTTTTTT
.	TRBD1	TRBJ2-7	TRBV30	CAWSRGQEYEQYF	TGTGCCTGGAGTAGGGGACAGGAATACGAGCAGTACTTC
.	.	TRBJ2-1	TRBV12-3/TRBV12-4	CASRETGGVWFF	TGTGCCAGCAGGGAGACGGGTGGGGTCTGGTTCTTC
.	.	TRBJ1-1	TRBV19	CASKTPGWDTEAFF	TGTGCCAGCAAAACACCAGGGTGGGACACTGAAGCTTTCTTT
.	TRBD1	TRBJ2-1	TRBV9	CASSDAGTGNYNEQFF	TGTGCCAGCAGCGACGCCGGGACAGGGAACTACAATGAGCAGTTCTTC
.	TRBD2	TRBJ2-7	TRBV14	CASSKNGLAGTYEQYF	TGTGCCAGCAGCAAAAATGGGCTAGCGGGCACCTACGAGCAGTACTTC
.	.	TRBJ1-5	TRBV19	CASSPPGGPHQPQHF	TGTGCCAGTAGCCCCCCGGGGGGTCCCCATCAGCCCCAGCATTTT
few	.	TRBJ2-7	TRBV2	CASSGLLTASYEQYF	TGTGCCAGCAGTGGGCTGTTGACTGCCTCCTACGAGCAGTACTTC
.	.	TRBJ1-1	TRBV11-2	CASTNRGGGIVYTEAFF	TGTGCCAGCACTAACCGGGGTGGGGGCATAGTCTACACTGAAGCTTTCTTT
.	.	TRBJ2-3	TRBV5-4	CASSLPGGQSTDTQYF	TGTGCCAGCAGCTTGCCGGGGGGCCAGAGCACAGATACGCAGTATTTT
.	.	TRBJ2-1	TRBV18	CASSPRTSSYNEQFF	TGTGCCAGCTCACCAAGGACAAGCTCCTACAATGAGCAGTTCTTC
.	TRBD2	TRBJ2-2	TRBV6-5	CASSYTLAGTGELFF	TGTGCCAGCAGTTACACGCTAGCGGGAACCGGGGAGCTGTTTTTT
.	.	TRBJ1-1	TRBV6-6	CASFRTLNTEAFF	TGTGCCAGCTTCCGAACACTGAACACTGAAGCTTTCTTT
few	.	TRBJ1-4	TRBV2	CASSDHRTQEKLFF	TGTGCCAGCAGTGATCACAGGACCCAGGAAAAACTGTTTTTT
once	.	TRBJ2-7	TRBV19	CASSTTHNEAGEQYF	TGTGCCAGTAGTACCACCCATAACGAGGCGGGGGAGCAGTACTTC
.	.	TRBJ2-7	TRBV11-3	CASSKEKRYEQYF	TGTGCCAGCAGCAAAGAGAAGCGCTACGAGCAGTACTTC
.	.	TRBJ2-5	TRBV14	CASSQLGQETQYF	TGTGCCAGCAGCCAACTGGGACAAGAGACCCAGTACTTC
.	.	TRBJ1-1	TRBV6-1	CASSEGPRPWVAFF	TGTGCCAGCAGTGAAGGTCCTCGGCCCTGGGTAGCTTTCTTT